This T cell receptor (beta chain) originates from a study of immune characterization of retroperitoneal liposarcoma. Trimming took 4 bases from V and 3 from J; bases not matched to a gene: 4. The CDR3 consists of 16 residues. CDR1 is MNHEY, CDR2 SMNVEV, per germline (reference sequence). TCRdb re-derived calls from the PCR reads in MiXCR, one entry per CDR3 protein. The sample holds some 1,500 distinct CDR3 sequences, 47% seen once. The rearrangement uses TRBV27 and TRBJ2-3, with TRBD2 matching 13 bases. The specimen was tumor tissue. The clonotype was recovered from a female donor with retroperitoneal liposarcoma. The CDR3 nucleotides are TGTGCCAGCAGTTCCAGACTAGCGGGAGGTACAGATACGCAGTATTTT. Protein sequence: CASSSRLAGGTDTQYF.